This T cell receptor beta chain was found in a study of blood T cell repertoires in COVID-19. On the study more broadly: Sites across the United States, Italy and Spain contributed samples from acute and convalescent COVID-19. Nucleic acid was either cDNA or gDNA, and it came from T cells, B-cell-depleted T cells, or PBMCs.

TCRdb keeps only in-frame clones here, not all; method: immunoSEQ multiplex PCR. The table records about 220,000 clones, 83% of them present only once. The clonotype was recovered from a woman aged 40-49 years with active or convalescent COVID-19. Material for sequencing was peripheral blood.

CDR3 amino acids: CASIDGTSGIYEQYF. In nucleotides, the CDR3 is TGTGCCAGCATCGACGGGACTAGCGGGATCTACGAGCAGTACTTC. This rearrangement joins TRBV6-6 to TRBJ2-7; 13 bases map to TRBD2. J lost 3 bases, V lost 7 bases, and 6 bases had no gene match. The CDR3 extends over 15 amino acids. Germline-derived CDR1 and CDR2 are MNHNY and SVGAGI (reference sequence).